These T cell receptor beta chains were read from a single sample in a study of graft-versus-host responses after intestinal transplantation. Antigen specificity for these receptors is unknown. Using immunoSEQ multiplex PCR, the repertoire was profiled, and TCRdb retains in-frame clones only, with some absent. The sample lists tens of thousands of clones, 90% to 95% occurring once. The input for sequencing was unstimulated CD4+ T cells sorted from spleen or lymph node cells, taken before intestinal transplant. These TCRs come from a human donor who received an intestinal transplant. The CDR3 runs from the conserved cysteine through the conserved F or W. A D gene is named only where the DNA matches it firmly. Clone size is given for some rows only: seen once, a few or many times, or a class if the clone is expanded.

abundance	v_gene	d_gene	j_gene	CDR3nt	CDR3aa
-	TRBV4-3	-	TRBJ1-2	TGCGCCAGCAGCCACACACACAGGGAAGGTATCTATGGCTACACCTTC	CASSHTHREGIYGYTF
-	TRBV2	-	TRBJ1-1	TGTGCCAGCGAGGAGAGGACTGAAGCTTTCTTT	CASEERTEAFF
once	TRBV2	TRBD1	TRBJ2-7	TGTGCCAGCAGCCTAGGACAGGGGGCCTCCTACGAGCAGTACTTC	CASSLGQGASYEQYF
-	TRBV18	TRBD1	TRBJ1-2	TGTGCCAGCTCACCCCAGACAGGGAACTATGGCTACACCTTC	CASSPQTGNYGYTF
-	TRBV4-3	-	TRBJ2-7	TGCGCCAGCAGCCAAGAAACGGGATCCCTTTACGAGCAGTACTTC	CASSQETGSLYEQYF
-	TRBV9	-	TRBJ1-3	TGTGCCAGCAGCAGGGGGGGTGGAGGTTGGGCTGGAAACACCATATATTTT	CASSRGGGGWAGNTIYF
-	TRBV9	TRBD1	TRBJ1-1	TGTGCCAGCAGCGCCGACAGGGCTGGGGAAGCTTTCTTT	CASSADRAGEAFF
-	TRBV7-6	TRBD1	TRBJ1-4	TGTGCCAGCAGCTTAATGACAGGGGGAAGTAATGAAAAACTGTTTTTT	CASSLMTGGSNEKLFF
-	TRBV5-1	TRBD2	TRBJ2-3	TGCGCCAGCAGCTTTTCAACGGGGGGGCCGGCAGATACGCAGTATTTT	CASSFSTGGPADTQYF
-	TRBV2	-	TRBJ1-1	TGTGCCAGCAGTGAATCGGGGGAGGTCACTGAAGCTTTCTTT	CASSESGEVTEAFF
-	TRBV5-1	TRBD1	TRBJ1-1	TGCGCCAGCAGCTTATGGACAGGGGGGACTGAAGCTTTCTTT	CASSLWTGGTEAFF
few	TRBV27	TRBD1	TRBJ2-7	TGTGCCAGCAGACCTGACAGGGGGCTTATCTACGAGCAGTACTTC	CASRPDRGLIYEQYF
-	TRBV10-3	TRBD2	TRBJ2-1	TGTGCCATCAGTGAGGTAGCGGGGGGGTACAATGAGCAGTTCTTC	CAISEVAGGYNEQFF
-	TRBV5-1	TRBD1	TRBJ1-2	TGCGCCAGCAGCTTCTTCCGGGACAGGGTCTATGGCTACACCTTC	CASSFFRDRVYGYTF
-	TRBV19	TRBD1	TRBJ1-6	TGTGCCAGTAGGAGGGACAGGGGGAATTCACCCCTCCACTTT	CASRRDRGNSPLHF
-	TRBV6-1	-	TRBJ1-6	TGTGCCAGCAGTGGACTGGGAACCGGGGGACGGTCCTATAATTCACCCCTCCACTTT	CASSGLGTGGRSYNSPLHF
-	TRBV15	TRBD1	TRBJ2-1	TGTGCCACCAGCGGGACAGTATACAATGAGCAGTTCTTC	CATSGTVYNEQFF
-	TRBV6-5	-	TRBJ1-2	TGTGCCAGCAGTTACTCCCAGGGGAACTATGGCTACACCTTC	CASSYSQGNYGYTF
-	TRBV6-6	TRBD1	TRBJ2-7	TGTGCCAGCAGTTCCCTCGGGACAGGGAGCTACGAGCAGTACTTC	CASSSLGTGSYEQYF
-	TRBV10-3	-	TRBJ2-1	TGTGCCATCAGTGGATCGGGGGATGAGCAGTTCTTC	CAISGSGDEQFF
-	TRBV4-2	TRBD1	TRBJ2-7	TGTGCCAGCAGCCAAGCTCAACGGGACAGGGCTGGCGAGCAGTACTTC	CASSQAQRDRAGEQYF
-	TRBV13	-	TRBJ1-1	TGTGCCAGCCGATCATTCAGGGGCGCGGCGCGCGGTGAAGCTTTCTTT	CASRSFRGAARGEAFF
-	TRBV19	TRBD1	TRBJ1-2	TGTGCCAGTCTTGACAGGGGGGATGGCTACACCTTC	CASLDRGDGYTF
-	TRBV5-1	-	TRBJ2-7	TGCGCCAGCAGTTCAGGGGACGAGCAGTACTTC	CASSSGDEQYF
-	TRBV4-1	TRBD1	TRBJ2-4	TGCGCCAGCAGCCCTTACCAGGGGGAAGCCAAAAACATTCAGTACTTC	CASSPYQGEAKNIQYF
-	TRBV19	TRBD2	TRBJ2-3	TGTGCCAGTAGTATAGATTCTAGAAGCGGGGGGCGGGGAGATACGCAGTATTTT	CASSIDSRSGGRGDTQYF
-	TRBV7-2	-	TRBJ1-1	TGTGCCAGCAGCTTAGTGTGGGGGGAGACCACTGAAGCTTTCTTT	CASSLVWGETTEAFF
once	TRBV11-2	TRBD2	TRBJ2-2	TGTGCCAGCAGCTCTAAGACTAGCGGGGGGTCGAACACCGGGGAGCTGTTTTTT	CASSSKTSGGSNTGELFF
-	TRBV4-1	TRBD2	TRBJ2-2	TGCGCCAGCAGCCAAGAGGGACTAGCGGGGGGAGGCGGGGAGCTGTTTTTT	CASSQEGLAGGGGELFF
-	TRBV6-5	-	TRBJ2-7	TGTGCCGAGGTTACCGAGCAGTACTTC	CAEVTEQYF
-	TRBV9	TRBD2	TRBJ2-3	TGTGCCAGCAGCGGGAGCGGGGGGGCTGGAGATACGCAGTATTTT	CASSGSGGAGDTQYF
-	TRBV18	-	TRBJ1-1	TGTGCCAGCTCACCACCCTCGGTCTACAACACTGAAGCTTTCTTT	CASSPPSVYNTEAFF
-	TRBV9	-	TRBJ2-3	TGTGCCAGCAGCCTAGACTCGCACCTCACAGATACGCAGTATTTT	CASSLDSHLTDTQYF
-	TRBV4-3	TRBD2	TRBJ2-7	TGCGCCAGCAGCCAGACTAGCGGGGGGGTCTACGAGCAGTACTTC	CASSQTSGGVYEQYF
-	TRBV19	-	TRBJ1-5	TGTGCCAGTAGTATAAGCGCCAGCAATCAGCCCCAGCATTTT	CASSISASNQPQHF
-	TRBV5-6	-	TRBJ2-6	TGTGCCAGCAGCTTGGTGTGGGGGGGGCCTGGGGCCAACGTCCTGACTTTC	CASSLVWGGPGANVLTF
-	TRBV11-2	-	TRBJ1-6	TGTGCCAGCAGCTTATGGGCGAGCTCCTATAATTCACCCCTCCACTTT	CASSLWASSYNSPLHF
-	TRBV5-1	TRBD1	TRBJ1-1	TGCGCCAGCAGCTCGACAGGGGGCTTCGACACTGAAGCTTTCTTT	CASSSTGGFDTEAFF
once	TRBV7-2	-	TRBJ1-2	TGTGCCAGCAGCTCCATTTATGGCTACACCTTC	CASSSIYGYTF
-	TRBV11-2	-	TRBJ1-2	TGTGCCAGCAGCTTCCAGGGGTCGAATGTAGGCTACACCTTC	CASSFQGSNVGYTF
few	TRBV6-1	-	TRBJ2-3	TGTGCCAGCAGGCAGGGAAATACGCAGTATTTT	CASRQGNTQYF
-	TRBV6-5	TRBD2	TRBJ2-7	TGTGCCAGCAGTCCTCTTCGCGGGGGGGTCTACGAGCAGTACTTC	CASSPLRGGVYEQYF
-	TRBV4-2	TRBD2	TRBJ2-1	TGTGCCAGCAGCCAAGAGTCGCTAGCGGGCAATGAGCAGTTCTTC	CASSQESLAGNEQFF
few	TRBV6-5	TRBD1	TRBJ1-2	TGTGCCAGCATAGACAGGGCAACCTATGGCTACACCTTC	CASIDRATYGYTF
-	TRBV6-1	-	TRBJ1-3	TGTGCCAGCATCCCCAGGGTTTCAGGAAACACCATATATTTT	CASIPRVSGNTIYF
-	TRBV19	-	TRBJ2-3	TGTGCCAGTAGTCCCCCCGGGACTACAGATACGCAGTATTTT	CASSPPGTTDTQYF
once	TRBV11-3	-	TRBJ2-1	TGTGCCAGCAGCCCGTCCGGTGGCTACAATGAGCAGTTCTTC	CASSPSGGYNEQFF
-	TRBV6-1	TRBD1	TRBJ1-5	TGTGCCAGCAATTTAGGGGACAGGGGCAATCAGCCCCAGCATTTT	CASNLGDRGNQPQHF
once	TRBV6-6	-	TRBJ1-6	TGTGCCAGCAGTTACCCTAATACCAGGGTGAATTCACCCCTCCACTTT	CASSYPNTRVNSPLHF